This TCR beta chain was sequenced in a study of blood T cell repertoires in COVID-19. About the research overall: The United States, Italy and Spain supplied acute and convalescent COVID-19 samples.

The protocol was immunoSEQ multiplex PCR, while the TCRdb copy is restricted to in-frame clones and leaves out a portion. Seen here are some 270,000 clones, roughly 85% observed once, and the top ten hold 4.3%. The receptor's source is a woman under 40 who had recovered from COVID-19. Sequencing was done on a sample of PBMCs or T cells enriched from blood (not recorded which).

CDR3 in DNA: TGTGCCAGCAGTGAAGCCATCTCTGGAAACACCATATATTTT. It codes for CASSEAISGNTIYF. The chain carries TRBV2 and TRBJ1-3; the D is unclear. The germline V gene has CDR1 SNHLY and CDR2 FYNNEI. There are 14 residues in the CDR3. V shed 0 bases and J shed 0 bases, with 3 bases lying between them.